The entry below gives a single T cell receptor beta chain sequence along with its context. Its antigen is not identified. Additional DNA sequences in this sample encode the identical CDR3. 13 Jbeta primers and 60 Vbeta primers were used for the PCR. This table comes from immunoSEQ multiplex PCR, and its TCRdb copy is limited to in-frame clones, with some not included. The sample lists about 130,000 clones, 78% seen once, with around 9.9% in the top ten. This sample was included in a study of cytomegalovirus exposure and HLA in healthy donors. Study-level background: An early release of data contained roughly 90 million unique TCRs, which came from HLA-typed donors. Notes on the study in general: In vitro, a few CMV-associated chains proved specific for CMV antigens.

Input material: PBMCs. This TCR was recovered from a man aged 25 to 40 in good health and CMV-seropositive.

The CDR3 sequence: CASSISGNTEAFF. The CDR3 DNA reads as TGTGCCAGTAGTATCTCGGGGAACACTGAAGCTTTCTTT. The gene calls are TRBV19 and TRBJ1-1, with D unresolved. V was clipped by 3 bases and J by 1 base, with 6 bases between them. Germline V gene data show CDR1 as LNHDA and CDR2 as SQIVND (reference sequence). This CDR3 has 13 residues.